The 8 T cell receptor beta chains below come from one sample, sequenced in a study of CD8 T cells in ankylosing spondylitis. TCRdb reanalysed the 5' RACE reads using MiXCR and keeps one entry per CDR3 protein. The table lists 150,000 to 200,000 distinct CDR3 sequences, 18% of them singletons. Specimen: blood, either unsorted or a sorted T cell fraction (not recorded which). The receptor set was obtained from a male donor aged 10-29 years with ankylosing spondylitis or in good health (not recorded which).

There are a few counts of this clonotype. V usage is TRBV20-1 and J usage is TRBJ2-3; 7 bases align to TRBD2. V shed 6 bases and J 2 bases; nucleotides not matched to a gene: 11. CDR1 DFQATT and CDR2 SNEGSKA come from the germline V gene (reference sequence). This CDR3 region has 15 residues. The CDR3, as DNA: TGCAGTGCCACCACTAGCGAGTCCCCCACAGATACGCAGTATTTT. Residues: CSATTSESPTDTQYF.

This clonotype was observed many times. V is TRBV27 and J is TRBJ2-7; D not resolved. CDR1 is MNHEY, CDR2 SMNVEV, per germline (reference sequence). V was shortened by 6 bases and J by 7 bases, with 16 bases between the two germline ends. The CDR3 runs 13 residues. The CDR3 bases are TGTGCCAGCAGATCCGAGGTTACGTGGGAGCAGTACTTC. Amino acids: CASRSEVTWEQYF.

This sequence joins TRBV20-1 and TRBJ2-5; no clear D. Trimming removed 5 bases at V and 5 bases at J, with 9 bases between. The CDR3 has 11 residues. Germline V lookup: CDR1 DFQATT, CDR2 SNEGSKA (reference sequence). CDR3 DNA sequence: TGCAGTGCTCGATCCCCCGAGACCCAGTACTTC. This encodes CSARSPETQYF.

This clonotype was seen repeatedly, ten times or more. CDR3 bases: TGCGCCAGCAGCTCCCAGGGGGACAATGAGCAGTTCTTC. Its translation: CASSSQGDNEQFF. The chain has TRBV5-1 and TRBJ2-1, with 7 bases lining up with TRBD1. Trimming took 3 bases from V and 5 from J; bases not matched to a gene: 2. CDR3 length equals 13 residues. The germline gives CDR1 SGHRS, CDR2 YFSETQ.

This clonotype showed up many times. V is TRBV30 and J is TRBJ1-6; tentatively, D is TRBD1 (5 bases). The CDR3 has 14 amino acids. The V end lost 0 bases, the J end lost 10 bases, and 13 bases lay between the germline ends. Germline values: CDR1 GTSNPN, CDR2 SVGIG (reference sequence). The CDR3 DNA sequence: TGTGCCTGGAGTGTCCCGCATGGGGGATCACCCCTCCACTTT. Its protein product is CAWSVPHGGSPLHF.

This clonotype was counted many times. The V gene is TRBV27, the J gene TRBJ2-5; 9 nucleotides match TRBD1. The germline V gene encodes CDR1 MNHEY and CDR2 SMNVEV (reference sequence). The CDR3 sequence is 15 residues long. Trimming at V came to 6 bases and at J to 5 bases, leaving 10 bases not matched to a gene. CDR3: CASSPRDRVVETQYF. Written as DNA, the CDR3 is TGTGCCAGCAGCCCCCGGGACAGGGTAGTGGAGACCCAGTACTTC.

The chain is built from TRBV13 and TRBJ2-1; D not certain. V lost 1 base and J lost 6, with 7 bases in between. CDR3 size: 13 residues. In germline, CDR1 is PRHDT, CDR2 FYEKMQ (reference sequence). In DNA form, the CDR3 reads TGTGCCAGCAGCTTAGAAAACCCCAATGAGCAGTTCTTC. As protein: CASSLENPNEQFF. Variable domain in full (rest from reference TRBV13 and TRBJ2-1): AAGVIQSPRHLIKEKRETATLKCYPIPRHDTVYWYQQGPGQDPQFLISFYEKMQSDKGSIPDRFSAQQFSDYHSELNMSSLELGDSALYFCASSLENPNEQFFGPGTRLTVL.

This clonotype was counted ten times or more. The V gene is TRBV12-3 or TRBV12-4, the J gene TRBJ2-6; D remains unclear. CDR3 length equals 16 residues. V was clipped by 3 bases and J by 2 bases, with 11 bases between them. The DNA for the CDR3 is TGTGCCAGCAGTTTGTTGGGAAGCACTGGGGCCAACGTCCTGACTTTC. Protein sequence: CASSLLGSTGANVLTF.